This TCR beta chain appears in the sequencing data of a study of blood T cell repertoires in COVID-19. On the study more broadly: From the United States, Italy and Spain came samples of acute and convalescent COVID-19. The analysed material was cDNA or gDNA that came from T cells, B-cell-depleted T cells, or PBMCs.

Under the authors' procedure: Reference gene primer amplification yielded estimated nucleated cell counts. Sequenced by immunoSEQ multiplex PCR; TCRdb stores in-frame clones only, minus some. V, J and clone size reflect that table, while D and trimming were determined from the DNA. The data show 50,000 to 75,000 clones, with roughly 87% seen just once and less than 6.5% held by the top ten. This clonotype was obtained from an elderly man in a cohort sampled during active COVID-19. The sequencing input was peripheral blood.

The CDR3 loop reads CAWAEKGAYNSPLHF. The CDR3 DNA follows: TGTGCCTGGGCCGAGAAGGGGGCTTATAATTCACCCCTCCACTTT. The V and J genes are TRBV30 and TRBJ1-6; 7 positions agree with TRBD1. The CDR3 covers 15 residues. Germline lookup yields CDR1 GTSNPN and CDR2 SVGIG (reference sequence). With V trimmed by 5 bases and J by 4 bases, 8 bases remained unmatched.